Ten or more counts support the clone carrying this T cell receptor (beta chain). As yet, its antigen is unknown. Aged 18 to 65, the patients had hyperthyroidism that was newly diagnosed and had lasted under 2 months. The blood was taken when hyperthyroidism was first diagnosed, before any ophthalmopathy symptoms showed up. It was RNA transcripts that yielded the amplified TCR beta CDR3 regions. Carried out on the TCR CDR3, a first-round RT-PCR used the HTBI primer set. TCRdb independently ran MiXCR on the multiplex PCR reads; one entry per CDR3 protein. The sample lists under 450,000 distinct CDR3 sequences; 17% were seen once. The data originate from a study of T cells in Graves' hyperthyroidism and ophthalmopathy. Study conclusions and caveats: In blood, most of the thyroid clonotypes expanded above 0.001 were also present. A model using 13 V-J features told ophthalmopathy apart from stable hyperthyroidism.

CDR3 size: 15 residues. The germline gives CDR1 SGHRS, CDR2 YFSETQ. The J segment lost 7 bases and the V segment lost 0 bases, leaving 6 bases of the junction unmatched. The clonotype was recovered from a woman in her twenties or thirties with Graves' hyperthyroidism that later progressed to Graves' ophthalmopathy. The chain couples TRBV5-1 to TRBJ2-1, with 8 positions matching TRBD2. Source material: blood. The CDR3 protein is CASSLELAGTNEQFF. In DNA, the CDR3 is TGCGCCAGCAGCTTGGAATTAGCGGGGACTAATGAGCAGTTCTTC.